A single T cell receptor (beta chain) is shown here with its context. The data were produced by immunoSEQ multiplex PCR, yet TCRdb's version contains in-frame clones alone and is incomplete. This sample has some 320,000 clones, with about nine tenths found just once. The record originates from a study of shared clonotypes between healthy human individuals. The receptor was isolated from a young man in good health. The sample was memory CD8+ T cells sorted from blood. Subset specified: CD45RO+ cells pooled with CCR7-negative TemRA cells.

CDR3 sequence reads: CASMAGINQPQHF. For the CDR3, the DNA is TGTGCCAGTATGGCAGGAATAAATCAGCCCCAGCATTTT. The chain carries TRBV19 and TRBJ1-5; D call uncertain. V was clipped by 7 bases and J by 4 bases, with 11 bases between them. Germline assignment: CDR1 LNHDA and CDR2 SQIVND (reference sequence). The CDR3 consists of 13 residues.